Listed here are 6 T cell receptor beta chains from one sample, sequenced in a study of CD8 T cells in ankylosing spondylitis. TCRdb re-derived calls from the 5' RACE reads in MiXCR, one entry per CDR3 protein. The sample includes approximately 90,000 distinct CDR3 sequences, roughly 8% of them seen just once. Source material: blood, either unsorted or a sorted T cell fraction (not recorded which). All receptors come from a male donor with ankylosing spondylitis or in good health (not recorded which).

This clonotype was observed a few times. This chain uses TRBV4-1 with TRBJ2-7; no clear D. V lost 0 bases and J 3 bases, leaving 6 bases between the germline ends. The CDR3 covers 13 residues. Germline CDR1 MGHRA, CDR2 YSYEKL. This CDR3 reads CASSQDRYYEQYF. CDR3 nucleotides: TGCGCCAGCAGCCAAGATCGATACTACGAGCAGTACTTC.

This clonotype was detected many times. This rearrangement joins TRBV11-2 to TRBJ2-1; 9 bases are a match to TRBD2. The trim removed 1 base at V and 4 bases at J, leaving 5 bases unmatched. CDR3 size: 16 residues. The germline gives CDR1 SGHAT, CDR2 FQNNGV. CDR3 coding DNA: TGTGCCAGCAGCTTAGGGTCTAGCGGGACGTACAATGAGCAGTTCTTC. This encodes CASSLGSSGTYNEQFF.

J is TRBJ2-5 and V is TRBV7-2, with 7 nucleotides matching TRBD2. V lost 2 bases to trimming and J lost 2 bases; unmatched junction nucleotides: 11. The CDR3 totals 17 residues. Germline V gives CDR1 SGHTA, CDR2 FQGNSA. The CDR3 bases are TGTGCCAGCAGCTTAATTTCCGGGGGGTCACCTCAAGAGACCCAGTACTTC. Translated: CASSLISGGSPQETQYF. Based on the CDR3 plus reference TRBV7-2 and TRBJ2-5, the full variable domain is GAGVSQSPSNKVTEKGKDVELRCDPISGHTALYWYRQSLGQGLEFLIYFQGNSAPDKSGLPSDRFSAERTGGSVSTLTIQRTQQEDSAVYLCASSLISGGSPQETQYFGPGTRLLVL.

This clonotype showed up many times. The J gene is TRBJ1-2, the V gene TRBV5-1; D is undetermined. Trimming shortened V by 1 base and J by 2 bases, and 9 bases separated the two germline ends. This CDR3 region has 14 residues. Germline values: CDR1 SGHRS, CDR2 YFSETQ. The CDR3 DNA is TGCGCCAGCAGCTTGACAAGGGAAAACTATGGCTACACCTTC. Translation: CASSLTRENYGYTF.

This clonotype appeared a few times. The chain uses TRBV7-3 and TRBJ1-2, with TRBD1 as a possible D gene (5 bases). Trimming stripped 5 bases from V and 3 bases from J, with 19 bases between. The CDR3 is made up of 16 amino acids. CDR1 is SGHTA and CDR2 is FQGTGA in the germline V gene. CDR3 bases: TGTGCCAGCAGCCTCGCGGGGGAACGGACGGACTATGGCTACACCTTC. Protein product: CASSLAGERTDYGYTF. The full variable domain, in which reference TRBV7-3 and TRBJ1-2 provide the parts outside the CDR3, is GAGVSQTPSNKVTEKGKYVELRCDPISGHTALYWYRQSLGQGPEFLIYFQGTGAADDSGLPNDRFFAVRPEGSVSTLKIQRTERGDSAVYLCASSLAGERTDYGYTFGSGTRLTVV.

This clonotype was observed many times. The chain links TRBV4-1 to TRBJ2-4, with D perhaps assigned TRBD1 or TRBD2 (6 bases each). From germline, CDR1 is MGHRA and CDR2 YSYEKL. The ends were cut back, 5 bases at V and 0 bases at J, with 11 bases in the middle. The CDR3 contains 15 residues. CDR3 coding DNA: TGCGCCAGCAGCACCCGGGGGCTAGCCAAAAACATTCAGTACTTC. It codes for CASSTRGLAKNIQYF.